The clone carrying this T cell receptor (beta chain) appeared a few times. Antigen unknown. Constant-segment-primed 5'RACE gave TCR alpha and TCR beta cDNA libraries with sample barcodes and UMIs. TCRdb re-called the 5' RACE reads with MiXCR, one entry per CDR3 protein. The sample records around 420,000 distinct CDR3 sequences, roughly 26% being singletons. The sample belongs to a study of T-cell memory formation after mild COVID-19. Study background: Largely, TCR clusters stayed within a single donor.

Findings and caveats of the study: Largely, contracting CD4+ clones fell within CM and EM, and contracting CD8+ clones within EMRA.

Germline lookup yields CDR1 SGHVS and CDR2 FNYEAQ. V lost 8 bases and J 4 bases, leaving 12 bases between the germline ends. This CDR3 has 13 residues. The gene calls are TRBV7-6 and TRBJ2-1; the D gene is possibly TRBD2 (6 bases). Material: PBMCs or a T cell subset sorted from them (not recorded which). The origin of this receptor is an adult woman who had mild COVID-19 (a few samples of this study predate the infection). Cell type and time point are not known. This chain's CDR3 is CASSEGHYNEQFF. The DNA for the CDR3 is TGTGCCAGCTCGGAGGGGCATTACAATGAGCAGTTCTTC.